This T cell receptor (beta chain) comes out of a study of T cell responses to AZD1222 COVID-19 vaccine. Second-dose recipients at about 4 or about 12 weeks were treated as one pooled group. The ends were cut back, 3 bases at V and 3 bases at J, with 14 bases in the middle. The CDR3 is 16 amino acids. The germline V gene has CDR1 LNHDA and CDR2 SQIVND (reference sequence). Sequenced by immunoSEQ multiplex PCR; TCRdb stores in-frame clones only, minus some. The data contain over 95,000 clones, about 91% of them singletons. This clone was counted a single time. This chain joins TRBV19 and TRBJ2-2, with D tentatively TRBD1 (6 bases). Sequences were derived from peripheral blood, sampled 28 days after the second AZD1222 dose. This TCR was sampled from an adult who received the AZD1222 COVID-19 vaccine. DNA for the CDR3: TGTGCCAGTAGTATTCGGGACACCTATTACACCGGGGAGCTGTTTTTT. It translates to CASSIRDTYYTGELFF.